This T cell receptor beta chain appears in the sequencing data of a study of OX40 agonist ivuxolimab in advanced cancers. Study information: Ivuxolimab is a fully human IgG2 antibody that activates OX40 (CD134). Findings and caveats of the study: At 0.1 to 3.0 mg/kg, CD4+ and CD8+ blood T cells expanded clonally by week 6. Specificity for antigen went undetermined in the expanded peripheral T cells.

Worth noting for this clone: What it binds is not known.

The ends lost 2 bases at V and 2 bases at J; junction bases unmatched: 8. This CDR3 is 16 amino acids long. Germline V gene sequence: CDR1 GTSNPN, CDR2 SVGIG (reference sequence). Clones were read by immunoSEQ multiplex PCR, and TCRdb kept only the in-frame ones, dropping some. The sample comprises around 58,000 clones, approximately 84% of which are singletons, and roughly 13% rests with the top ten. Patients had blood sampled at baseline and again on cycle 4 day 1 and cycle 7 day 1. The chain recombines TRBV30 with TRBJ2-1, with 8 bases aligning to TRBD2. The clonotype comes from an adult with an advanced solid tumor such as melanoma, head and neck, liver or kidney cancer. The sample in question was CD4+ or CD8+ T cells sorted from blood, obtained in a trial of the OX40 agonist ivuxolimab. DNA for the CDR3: TGTGCCTGGAGTCACGGGGGGGGTTCCCCCTACAATGAGCAGTTCTTC. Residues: CAWSHGGGSPYNEQFF.